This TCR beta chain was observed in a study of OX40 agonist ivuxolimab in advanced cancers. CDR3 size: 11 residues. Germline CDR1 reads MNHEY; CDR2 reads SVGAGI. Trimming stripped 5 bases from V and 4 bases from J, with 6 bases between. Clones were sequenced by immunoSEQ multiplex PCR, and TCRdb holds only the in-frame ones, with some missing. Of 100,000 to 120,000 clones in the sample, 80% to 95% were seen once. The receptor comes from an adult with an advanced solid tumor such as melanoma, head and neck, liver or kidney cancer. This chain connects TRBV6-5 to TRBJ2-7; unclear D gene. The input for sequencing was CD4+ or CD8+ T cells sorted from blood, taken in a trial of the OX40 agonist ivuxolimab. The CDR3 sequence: CASSDWYEQYF. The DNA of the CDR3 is TGTGCCAGCAGTGACTGGTACGAGCAGTACTTC.